This T cell receptor (beta chain) was retrieved from a study of beta chain features in type 1 diabetes (dated by TCRdb to between 2018 and 2020). Context from the whole study: Mean age, gender distribution, total cell number and subset yield were not different between patients and healthy donors. Whereas all 30 or so donors provided naive and central memory subsets, regulatory and stem cell-like memory subsets were isolated from just 8 patients and about 8 healthy donors. The study compared TCRB repertoires of sorted circulating CD4+ T cell subsets between recently diagnosed type 1 diabetes patients and matched healthy donors. A total of 107,917,701 sorted cells were examined across all samples, and the number of cells per subset was strongly correlated with RNA yield. The study at large found these results: Naive, central memory and regulatory TCRB repertoires appeared more similar among patients than among healthy donors. Shorter templates might have been favored by PCR, but patient and control samples were amplified and corrected together, so both groups would have been affected equally by any skew. Because cDNA was sequenced instead of genomic DNA, activated cells with high expression could be over-represented, although the groups did not differ in activation or CD3 levels. Because small numbers of individuals were included in the HLA sub-analyses, any influence of HLA type on TCRB rearrangement was left unresolved. Type 1 diabetes patients showed a moderate but significant shortening of TCRB CDR3 length in all four CD4+ subsets. At VDJ recombination sites, type 1 diabetes patients had fewer insertions and more deleted nucleotides, which implies abnormalities in thymic rearrangement.

The CDR1 and CDR2 encoded by the germline V gene (reference sequence) are MNHEY and SMNVEV. The CDR3 has 13 amino acids, counting the end cysteine and phenylalanine. The sequence is cut down to CDR3 DNA, 39 bases in frame from base 1. V is shortened by 2 bases, J by 10 bases, and the region joining them spans 12 bases. A single peripheral blood draw of 95 to 150 mL on average was collected from each donor into heparinised tubes. Using a panel that included CD45RO, CCR7, CD25, CD127, CD95 and CD27, naive, central memory, regulatory and stem cell-like memory CD4+ T cells were sorted on a BD FACSAria II. All sorted populations exceeded 95% purity. Right away, PBMCs were isolated by Lymphoprep density gradient centrifugation and were stained directly, with no culture step. So that batch effects would be minimized, each experiment stained and sorted samples in pairs, pairing one healthy donor with one patient.

This clone was detected a few times. It lacks a known antigen. Base qualities were left out, and no much larger clone turns up one base away. The entire isolated RNA was reverse transcribed using the High Capacity cDNA Reverse Transcription Kit, and thus expressed TCRB transcripts were sequenced. Deep immunoSEQ sequencing was performed on naive, central memory and regulatory T cell samples, with an average of roughly 4 million total reads per sample. Sorted cells were lysed in RLT buffer, and RNA was extracted using DNase-treated RNeasy Micro or Mini kits according to cell number. To prevent cross-contamination, every cell subset was processed on its own, while patient and healthy donor samples were processed together. The immunoSEQ multiplex PCR was used to amplify TCRB sequences from cDNA, yielding 87-bp fragments that span the CDR3 region. Amplicons were sequenced on the Illumina HiSeq platform. Under the source paper's analysis protocol: Synthetic template baselines were used to correct PCR bias computationally, reads within Hamming distance 2 were collapsed together, and singletons that could not be merged were discarded. Reads were aligned against IMGT to assign V, D and J genes, CDR3 length and insertions or deletions at six rearrangement sites. Within each subset, clonotype counts were normalized to sorted cell number, after which true diversity and Gini coefficients were computed with the tcR R package. Repertoire sharing was quantified using the overlap coefficient calculated on TCRB nucleotide sequences. TCRdb provides this immuneACCESS table in a form limited to in-frame rearrangements. Some clones are lacking; in checked studies, under half of them reflect an unresolved V gene, and why the rest are absent is not known. That table gives V, J and clone size, and the DNA gave D and trimming. The sample profile shows approximately 150,000 clones; 13% of them were found once. Under 1.5% of the sample belongs to the ten largest clones.

The TCR sequence derives from a man younger than 35 with type 1 diabetes. The chain uses TRBV27 and TRBJ2-1; TRBD2 is a weak D gene call, 7 bases matching. The sequencing input was central memory CD4+ T cells from blood. At the DNA level, the sequence is TGTGCCAGCAGTTTAGGGGGGGCTGGAGAGCAGTTCTTC. It encodes CASSLGGAGEQFF.